A selection of T cell receptor beta chains follows, all from one sample in a study of blood T cells in healthy people across ages. Via MiXCR, TCRdb re-called the 5' RACE reads, giving one row per CDR3 protein. The table shows about 1.6 million distinct CDR3 sequences, with about 31% occurring only once. The specimen was blood. These receptors were collected from a woman aged 25 to 39 in good health. Each CDR3 is given with its conserved first and last residue. The D gene is left open where the match is weak. Some rows mark clone size as missing; the rest say once, few, many or name a class of expanded clone.

v_call: TRBV7-2
d_call: TRBD1
clone_size: -
j_call: TRBJ1-5
cdr3_nt: TGTGCCAGCAGCCTCAGGGGGCCTGTTGAGCCCCAGCATTTT
cdr3_aa: CASSLRGPVEPQHF

v_call: TRBV7-6
d_call: TRBD1
clone_size: -
j_call: TRBJ1-1
cdr3_nt: TGTGCCAGCAGCCCCACAGGGGGCGCAGGTACTGAAGCTTTCTTT
cdr3_aa: CASSPTGGAGTEAFF

v_call: TRBV7-3
d_call: TRBD2
clone_size: -
j_call: TRBJ2-3
cdr3_nt: TGTGCCAGCAGCTTAACAGCGGGAATAAGCACAGATACGCAGTATTTT
cdr3_aa: CASSLTAGISTDTQYF

v_call: TRBV20-1
d_call: TRBD1
clone_size: few
j_call: TRBJ1-6
cdr3_nt: TGCAGTGGGACGAAGGGACAGGGGAATTCACCCCTCCACTTT
cdr3_aa: CSGTKGQGNSPLHF

v_call: TRBV20-1
d_call: -
clone_size: few
j_call: TRBJ2-5
cdr3_nt: TGCAGTGCTAGTGGGGGGGCACAAGAGACCCAGTACTTC
cdr3_aa: CSASGGAQETQYF

v_call: TRBV3-1
d_call: -
clone_size: -
j_call: TRBJ1-1
cdr3_nt: TGTGCCAGCAGCCAAACGCCTGGTAATGGTTTCTTT
cdr3_aa: CASSQTPGNGFF

v_call: TRBV29-1
d_call: -
clone_size: few
j_call: TRBJ1-2
cdr3_nt: TGCAGCGGCTCAAGGGGGGACTATGGCTACACCTTC
cdr3_aa: CSGSRGDYGYTF

v_call: TRBV5-1
d_call: -
clone_size: once
j_call: TRBJ2-1
cdr3_nt: TGCGCCAGCAGCCCCCAGGGGACCCTCAATGAGCAGTTCTTC
cdr3_aa: CASSPQGTLNEQFF

v_call: TRBV20-1
d_call: -
clone_size: -
j_call: TRBJ2-1
cdr3_nt: TGCAGTGCTAGGCCGCTAGCGAGAGAATACAATGAGCAGTTCTTC
cdr3_aa: CSARPLAREYNEQFF

v_call: TRBV7-8
d_call: -
clone_size: few
j_call: TRBJ2-7
cdr3_nt: TGTGCCAGCAGCTTAGGGCGGTGGACCTACGAGCAGTACTTC
cdr3_aa: CASSLGRWTYEQYF

v_call: TRBV6-6
d_call: TRBD2
clone_size: once
j_call: TRBJ2-7
cdr3_nt: TGTGCCGGCAGCCCTAGCGGGCGGACCTACGAGCAGTACTTC
cdr3_aa: CAGSPSGRTYEQYF

v_call: TRBV12-3/TRBV12-4
d_call: TRBD2
clone_size: -
j_call: TRBJ2-1
cdr3_nt: TGTGCCAGCAGTTTACGGGGACTAGCCCACAATGAGCAGTTCTTC
cdr3_aa: CASSLRGLAHNEQFF

v_call: TRBV7-9
d_call: TRBD2
clone_size: -
j_call: TRBJ2-7
cdr3_nt: TGTGCCAGCAGCTTAAGGGGAGGGGAAATCTACGAGCAGTACTTC
cdr3_aa: CASSLRGGEIYEQYF

v_call: TRBV9
d_call: -
clone_size: few
j_call: TRBJ2-5
cdr3_nt: TGTGCCAGCAGCGAGGGCAGCGAAGTAAGATTGGGGACCCAGTACTTC
cdr3_aa: CASSEGSEVRLGTQYF

v_call: TRBV27
d_call: -
clone_size: few
j_call: TRBJ1-2
cdr3_nt: TGTGCCAGCAGTTTCAGGAGGGGCTATGGCTACACCTTC
cdr3_aa: CASSFRRGYGYTF

v_call: TRBV4-1
d_call: -
clone_size: -
j_call: TRBJ1-1
cdr3_nt: TGCGCCAGCAGCCAAGAGATAGGCGTCGGGGCTGAAGCTTTCTTT
cdr3_aa: CASSQEIGVGAEAFF

v_call: TRBV10-2
d_call: TRBD1
clone_size: -
j_call: TRBJ2-7
cdr3_nt: TGCGCCAGCAGGACAGGGAGTACCCACGAGCAGTACTTC
cdr3_aa: CASRTGSTHEQYF

v_call: TRBV27
d_call: TRBD2
clone_size: few
j_call: TRBJ2-1
cdr3_nt: TGTGCCAGCAGCTCCCGGGAGGGACTTATTAACAATGAGCAGTTCTTC
cdr3_aa: CASSSREGLINNEQFF

v_call: TRBV6-1
d_call: TRBD2
clone_size: -
j_call: TRBJ2-7
cdr3_nt: TGTGCCAGCAGTGTCCTACTAGCGGGGGCCTTCTACGAGCAGTACTTC
cdr3_aa: CASSVLLAGAFYEQYF

v_call: TRBV3-1
d_call: TRBD1
clone_size: few
j_call: TRBJ2-2
cdr3_nt: TGTGCCAGCAGCCAACTGGCAGGGGGCAACACCGGGGAGCTGTTTTTT
cdr3_aa: CASSQLAGGNTGELFF